What follows is one T cell receptor beta chain and its context. CDR1 and CDR2 (germline): SNHLY, FYNNEI. The CDR3 covers 17 residues. V dropped 6 bases and J dropped 6 bases, with 23 bases sitting between them. Clones were read by immunoSEQ multiplex PCR, and TCRdb kept only the in-frame ones, dropping some. The table lists about 300,000 clones, approximately 74% of them singletons. This record comes from a study of shared clonotypes between healthy human individuals. The J gene is TRBJ2-2, the V gene TRBV2, with a weak D call TRBD2 (7 bases). Material for sequencing was memory CD4+ T cells sorted from blood. Documented subset: CD45RA-negative fraction. The clonotype comes from a man aged 25 to 45 in good health. CDR3 protein: CASRDRGGLSFAGELFF. CDR3 sequence (DNA): TGTGCCAGCAGAGATAGGGGGGGTCTTTCTTTCGCCGGGGAGCTGTTTTTT.